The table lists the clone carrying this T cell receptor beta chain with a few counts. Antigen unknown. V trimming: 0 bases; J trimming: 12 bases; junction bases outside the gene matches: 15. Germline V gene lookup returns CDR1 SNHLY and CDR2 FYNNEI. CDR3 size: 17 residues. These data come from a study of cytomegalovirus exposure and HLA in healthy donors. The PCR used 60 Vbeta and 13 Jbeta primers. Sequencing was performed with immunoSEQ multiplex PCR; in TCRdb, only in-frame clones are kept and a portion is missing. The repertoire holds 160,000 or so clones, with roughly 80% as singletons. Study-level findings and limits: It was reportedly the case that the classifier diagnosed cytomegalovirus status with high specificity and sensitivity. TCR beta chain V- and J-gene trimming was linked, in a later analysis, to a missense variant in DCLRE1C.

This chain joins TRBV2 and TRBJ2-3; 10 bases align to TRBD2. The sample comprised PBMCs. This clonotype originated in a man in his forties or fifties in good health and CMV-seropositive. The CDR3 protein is CASSEAQVAGGRRGQYF. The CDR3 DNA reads TGTGCCAGCAGTGAAGCGCAGGTAGCGGGAGGCCGACGGGGACAGTATTTT.